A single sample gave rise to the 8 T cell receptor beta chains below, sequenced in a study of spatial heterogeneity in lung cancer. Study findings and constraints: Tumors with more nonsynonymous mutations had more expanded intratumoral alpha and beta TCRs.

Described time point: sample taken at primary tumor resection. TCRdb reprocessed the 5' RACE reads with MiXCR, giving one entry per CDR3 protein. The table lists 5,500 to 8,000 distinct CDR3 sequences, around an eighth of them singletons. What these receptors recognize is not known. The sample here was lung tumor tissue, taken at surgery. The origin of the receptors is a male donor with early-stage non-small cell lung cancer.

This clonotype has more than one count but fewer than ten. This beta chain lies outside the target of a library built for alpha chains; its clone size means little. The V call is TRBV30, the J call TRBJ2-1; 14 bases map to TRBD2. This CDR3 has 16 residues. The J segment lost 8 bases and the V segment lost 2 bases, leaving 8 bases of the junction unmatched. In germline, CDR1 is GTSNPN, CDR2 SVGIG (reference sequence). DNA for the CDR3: TGTGCCTGGAGTCCCCCGGGACTAGCGGGAGAACATGAGCAGTTCTTC. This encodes CAWSPPGLAGEHEQFF.

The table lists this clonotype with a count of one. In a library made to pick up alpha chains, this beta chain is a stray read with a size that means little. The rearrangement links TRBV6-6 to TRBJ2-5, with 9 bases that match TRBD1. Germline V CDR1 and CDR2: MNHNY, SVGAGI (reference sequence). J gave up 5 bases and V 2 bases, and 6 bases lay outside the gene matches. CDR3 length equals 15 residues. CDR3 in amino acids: CASSYPGQGAETQYF. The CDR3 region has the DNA TGTGCCAGCAGTTACCCGGGACAGGGTGCGGAGACCCAGTACTTC.

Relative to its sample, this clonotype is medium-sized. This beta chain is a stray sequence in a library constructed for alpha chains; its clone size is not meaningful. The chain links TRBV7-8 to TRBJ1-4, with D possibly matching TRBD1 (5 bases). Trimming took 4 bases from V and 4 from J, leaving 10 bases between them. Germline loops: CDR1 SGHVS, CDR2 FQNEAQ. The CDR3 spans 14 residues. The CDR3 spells CASSSGASNEKLFF. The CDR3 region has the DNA TGTGCCAGCAGCTCTGGGGCAAGTAATGAAAAACTGTTTTTT.

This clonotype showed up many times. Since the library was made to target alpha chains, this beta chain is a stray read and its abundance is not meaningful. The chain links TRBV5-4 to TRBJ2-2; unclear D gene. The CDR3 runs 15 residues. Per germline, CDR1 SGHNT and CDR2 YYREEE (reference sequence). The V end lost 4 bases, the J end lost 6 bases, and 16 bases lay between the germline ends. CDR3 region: CASSQRLEKAGELFF. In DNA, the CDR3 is TGTGCCAGCAGCCAAAGGTTGGAGAAGGCCGGGGAGCTGTTTTTT.

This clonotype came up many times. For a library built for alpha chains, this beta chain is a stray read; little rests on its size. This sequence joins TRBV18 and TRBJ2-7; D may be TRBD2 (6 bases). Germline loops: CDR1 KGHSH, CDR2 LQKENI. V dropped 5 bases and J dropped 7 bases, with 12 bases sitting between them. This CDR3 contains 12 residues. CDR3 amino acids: CASSRTNNEQYF. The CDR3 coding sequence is TGTGCCAGCTCAAGGACTAACAATGAGCAGTACTTC.

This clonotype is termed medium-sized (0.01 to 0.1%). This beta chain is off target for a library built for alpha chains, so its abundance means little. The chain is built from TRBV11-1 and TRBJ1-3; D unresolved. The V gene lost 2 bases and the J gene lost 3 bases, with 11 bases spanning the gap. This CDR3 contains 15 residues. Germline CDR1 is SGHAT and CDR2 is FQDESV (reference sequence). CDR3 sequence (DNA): TGTGCCAGCAGCTTATTTGACGGGTTTGGAAACACCATATATTTT. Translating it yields CASSLFDGFGNTIYF.

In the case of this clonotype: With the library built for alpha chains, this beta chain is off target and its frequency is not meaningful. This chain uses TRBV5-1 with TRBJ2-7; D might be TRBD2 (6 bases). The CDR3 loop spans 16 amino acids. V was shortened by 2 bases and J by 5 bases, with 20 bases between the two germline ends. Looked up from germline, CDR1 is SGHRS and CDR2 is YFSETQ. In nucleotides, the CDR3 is TGCGCCAGCAGCTTATGGAGTGGCGCCGGGGGTAACGAGCAGTACTTC. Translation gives CASSLWSGAGGNEQYF.

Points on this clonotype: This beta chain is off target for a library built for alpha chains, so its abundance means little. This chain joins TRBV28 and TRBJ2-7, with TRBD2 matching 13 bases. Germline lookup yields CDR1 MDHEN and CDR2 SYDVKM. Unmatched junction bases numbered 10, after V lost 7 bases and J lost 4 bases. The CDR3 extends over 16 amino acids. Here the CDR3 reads CASNSPLAGGYYEQYF. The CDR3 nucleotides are TGTGCCAGCAACTCCCCACTAGCGGGAGGGTATTACGAGCAGTACTTC.